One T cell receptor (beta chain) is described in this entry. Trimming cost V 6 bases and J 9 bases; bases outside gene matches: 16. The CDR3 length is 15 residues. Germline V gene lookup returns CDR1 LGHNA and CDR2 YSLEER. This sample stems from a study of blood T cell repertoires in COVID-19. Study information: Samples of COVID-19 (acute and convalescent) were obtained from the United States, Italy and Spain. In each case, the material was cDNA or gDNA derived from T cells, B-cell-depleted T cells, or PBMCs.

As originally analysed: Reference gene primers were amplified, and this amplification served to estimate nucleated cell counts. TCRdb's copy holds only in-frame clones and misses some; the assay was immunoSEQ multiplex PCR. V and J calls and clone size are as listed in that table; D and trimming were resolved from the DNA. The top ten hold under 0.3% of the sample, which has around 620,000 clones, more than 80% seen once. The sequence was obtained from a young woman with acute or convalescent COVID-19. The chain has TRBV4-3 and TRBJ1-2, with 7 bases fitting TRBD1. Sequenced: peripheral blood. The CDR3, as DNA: TGCGCCAGCAGTAGTGTGGCAGGGGGGAGGAGTAGCTACACCTTC. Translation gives CASSSVAGGRSSYTF.